This paragraph reports one TCR beta chain. Antigen unknown. The junction does not match germline at one end; this may be a read error. The data were obtained in a study of tumor and adjacent non-tumor tissue in lung cancer. Study observations and caveats: Tumor tissue had significantly higher TCR diversity than normal lung.

A modified ARM-PCR protocol with three rounds of nested PCR amplified TCRbeta. TCRdb redid the calling of the multiplex PCR reads with MiXCR, one entry per CDR3 protein. Of over 100,000 distinct CDR3 sequences in the sample, 60% to 80% were seen once. RNA was extracted from bulk tissue without any cell sorting. This CDR3 spans 14 amino acids. Looked up from germline, CDR1 is MNHEY and CDR2 is SVGAGI. The TCR originated in a woman aged 55 to 70 with non-small cell lung cancer. The rearrangement joins TRBV6-5 to TRBJ1-4; D gene ambiguous. The sample consisted of lung tumor tissue. The chain's CDR3 is CASRGRSGNEKLFF. The CDR3 coding sequence is TGTGCCAGCAGAGGGCGGAGTGGTAATGAAAAACTCTTTTTT.